This T cell receptor (beta chain) derives from a study of blood T cell repertoires in COVID-19. Looking at the study overall: From the United States, Italy and Spain came samples of acute and convalescent COVID-19.

The protocol was immunoSEQ multiplex PCR, while the TCRdb copy is restricted to in-frame clones and leaves out a portion. The sample yields a few hundred thousand clones, around four fifths seen once. The sequencing sample was made of peripheral blood. The sequence was collected from a woman in her 50s with acute or convalescent COVID-19.

CDR3 sequence: CALNTQAYNEQFF. CDR3 nucleotide sequence: TGTGCCTTAAACACCCAAGCCTACAATGAGCAGTTCTTC. The chain combines TRBV30 with TRBJ2-1, with D unresolved. Per the germline V gene, CDR1 is GTSNPN and CDR2 is SVGIG (reference sequence). The CDR3 contains 13 residues. V was pared by 7 bases and J by 2 bases, with 12 bases between.